The 24 T cell receptor beta chains below were found in one sample sequenced in a study of cytomegalovirus exposure and HLA in healthy donors. Use of 60 Vbeta and 13 Jbeta primers characterized the PCR. TCRdb's copy holds only in-frame clones and misses some; the assay was immunoSEQ multiplex PCR. Here the sample spans hundreds of thousands of clones, 80% to 85% being singletons. The specimen was PBMCs. These receptors were obtained from a boy under 10 years old in good health and CMV-seronegative.

The V and J genes are TRBV6-1 and TRBJ2-3; 8 bases line up with TRBD2. Germline trimming cut 4 bases from V and 5 bases from J; bases unmatched to any gene: 5. Germline V gene sequence: CDR1 MNHNS, CDR2 SASEGT. CDR3 length equals 14 residues. The CDR3 region is CASSASGSGDTQYF. The CDR3 DNA is TGTGCCAGCAGTGCGAGCGGGAGCGGAGATACGCAGTATTTT.

This chain links TRBV19 with TRBJ2-2; D is unclear. The CDR3 loop spans 12 amino acids. V was clipped by 5 bases and J by 6 bases, with 7 bases between them. Looked up from germline, CDR1 is LNHDA and CDR2 is SQIVND (reference sequence). CDR3 amino acids: CASSLIPGELFF. The CDR3 DNA follows: TGTGCCAGTAGTTTAATTCCCGGGGAGCTGTTTTTT.

About this clone: The germline gene is not matched at one end of the junction; a read error may be the cause. V usage is TRBV25-1 and J usage is TRBJ1-4; D may be TRBD1 (5 bases). Germline assignment: CDR1 MGHDK and CDR2 SYGVNS. The length of the CDR3 is 15 residues. Here the CDR3 DNA reads TGTGTCAGCAGCATTCATCAGGGAACTAATGAAAAACTGTTTTTT. This codes for CVSSIHQGTNEKLFF.

This chain links TRBV6-6 with TRBJ2-3; 12 nucleotides agree with TRBD2. The CDR3 spans 16 residues. The V segment lost 3 bases and the J segment 3 bases; nucleotides outside the gene matches: 4. The germline V gene encodes CDR1 MNHNY and CDR2 SVGAGI (reference sequence). The CDR3 DNA reads as TGTGCCAGCAGTTATCCCGGACTAGCGGGGACAGATACGCAGTATTTT. Residues: CASSYPGLAGTDTQYF.

The rearrangement links TRBV27 to TRBJ1-2; 11 bases are shared with TRBD1. Germline V gene lookup returns CDR1 MNHEY and CDR2 SMNVEV (reference sequence). There are 14 residues in the CDR3. The V gene end was trimmed by 4 bases and the J gene end by 4 bases; junction bases not matched to a gene: 2. The CDR3 is CASSSGTGGYGYTF. The CDR3 DNA reads as TGTGCCAGCAGTTCCGGGACAGGGGGCTATGGCTACACCTTC.

The chain combines TRBV6-5 with TRBJ2-5, with TRBD1 identical over 9 bases. The ends lost 0 bases at V and 3 bases at J; junction bases unmatched: 5. The V gene's germline CDR1 is MNHEY and CDR2 SVGAGI. The CDR3 is made up of 16 amino acids. CDR3 nucleotide sequence: TGTGCCAGCAGTTACTCGACACAGGGGGCGAAAGAGACCCAGTACTTC. Protein: CASSYSTQGAKETQYF.

CDR3 in DNA: TGTGCCAGCAGTTTCCGGGGTGGGTACACTGAAGCTTTCTTT. Translated, it gives CASSFRGGYTEAFF. The chain is built from TRBV28 and TRBJ1-1; D is uncertain. The CDR3 loop spans 14 amino acids. Germline V gene data show CDR1 as MDHEN and CDR2 as SYDVKM. The V and J ends lost 3 bases and 3 bases respectively, with 11 bases between them.

As concerns this clone: Other DNA sequences in the sample encode the same CDR3. The chain links TRBV9 to TRBJ2-5, with a weak D call TRBD2 (5 bases). Germline V gives CDR1 SGDLS, CDR2 YYNGEE. The V end lost 2 bases, the J end lost 5 bases, and 10 bases lay between the germline ends. The CDR3 is 13 residues long. The CDR3 coding sequence is TGTGCCAGCAGCGTTGGAGGCTCGGAGACCCAGTACTTC. Protein: CASSVGGSETQYF.

This clone has a single count. The gene calls are TRBV7-9 and TRBJ1-1; D is uncertain. CDR1 SEHNR and CDR2 FQNEAQ come from the germline V gene (reference sequence). The CDR3 is made up of 12 amino acids. V was shortened by 5 bases and J by 4 bases, with 8 bases between the two germline ends. For the CDR3, the DNA is TGTGCCAGCAGCCCTGGGAGCACTGAAGCTTTCTTT. It yields the protein CASSPGSTEAFF.

This sequence joins TRBV11-2 and TRBJ1-2; no clear D gene. This CDR3 comprises 14 residues. Germline V gene lookup returns CDR1 SGHAT and CDR2 FQNNGV. V shed 6 bases and J shed 4 bases, with 15 bases lying between them. The CDR3 loop is CASRAPLLGYGYTF. The CDR3 nucleotides are TGTGCCAGCAGAGCGCCCCTTTTAGGCTATGGCTACACCTTC.

This chain joins TRBV6-1 and TRBJ1-4; 8 bases line up with TRBD1. V shed 2 bases, J shed 8 bases, and the junction held 7 bases outside the gene matches. Per the germline V gene, CDR1 is MNHNS and CDR2 is SASEGT. CDR3 size: 15 residues. The CDR3 sequence is CASSERDRGGEKLFF. CDR3 nucleotide sequence: TGTGCCAGCAGTGAACGCGACAGGGGAGGAGAAAAACTGTTTTTT.

The DNA of the CDR3 is TGTGCCAGCAGGGAGGGTTTGAGCTACGAGCAGTACTTC. Protein: CASREGLSYEQYF. The chain carries TRBV6-6 and TRBJ2-5, with a weak D call TRBD2 (6 bases). With the DNA end fitting TRBJ2-7 better, the J assignment may be wrong. Germline V gene lookup returns CDR1 MNHNY and CDR2 SVGAGI (reference sequence). CDR3 size: 13 residues.

This clone has only a few counts. V usage is TRBV6-6 and J usage is TRBJ1-1; D possibly corresponds to TRBD1 (6 bases). CDR3 length equals 13 residues. Germline lookup yields CDR1 MNHNY and CDR2 SVGAGI (reference sequence). V shed 7 bases and J shed 2 bases, with 11 bases lying between them. The CDR3 nucleotides read TGTGCCAGCACTACGGACAGTAACACTGAAGCTTTCTTT. Its translation is CASTTDSNTEAFF.

V usage is TRBV15 and J usage is TRBJ1-1, with 10 bases lining up with TRBD1. V was pared by 3 bases and J by 7 bases, with 5 bases of the junction left unmatched. In germline, CDR1 is LNHNV, CDR2 YYDKDF (reference sequence). The CDR3 has 14 residues. The CDR3 protein is CATSRGQGSIEAFF. DNA for the CDR3: TGTGCCACCAGCAGGGGACAGGGGAGTATTGAAGCTTTCTTT.

In DNA form, the CDR3 reads TGTGCCAGCAGCTTGATGGGGGGGGATAACAATGAGCAGTTCTTC. Encoded protein: CASSLMGGDNNEQFF. V is TRBV5-6 and J is TRBJ2-1; the match to TRBD2 covers 7 bases. V lost 1 base to trimming and J lost 5 bases; unmatched junction nucleotides: 6. The CDR3 contains 15 residues. Germline values: CDR1 SGHDT, CDR2 YYEEEE. Based on the CDR3 plus reference TRBV5-6 and TRBJ2-1, the full variable domain is DAGVTQSPTHLIKTRGQQVTLRCSPKSGHDTVSWYQQALGQGPQFIFQYYEEEERQRGNFPDRFSGHQFPNYSSELNVNALLLGDSALYLCASSLMGGDNNEQFFGPGTRLTVL.

This chain connects TRBV30 to TRBJ1-1; D not resolved. Germline-derived CDR1 and CDR2 are GTSNPN and SVGIG (reference sequence). This CDR3 has 12 residues. The germline V and J ends were trimmed by 2 bases and 1 base, with 5 bases remaining between them. Written as DNA, the CDR3 is TGTGCCTGGAGTAACTGGAACACTGAAGCTTTCTTT. The encoded protein is CAWSNWNTEAFF.

Only a few counts were recorded for this clone. The chain links TRBV6-5 to TRBJ1-1; D possibly corresponds to TRBD1 (6 bases). This CDR3 contains 14 residues. Germline V gives CDR1 MNHEY, CDR2 SVGAGI. V was shortened by 2 bases and J by 2 bases, with 9 bases between the two germline ends. CDR3: CASSYRRGNTEAFF. CDR3 DNA: TGTGCCAGCAGTTACCGCAGGGGTAACACTGAAGCTTTCTTT.

This clone has just a few counts. The chain couples TRBV4-1 to TRBJ1-5; TRBD1 is a possible D gene (6 bases). CDR1 and CDR2 from the germline V gene are MGHRA and YSYEKL. The CDR3 runs to 15 residues. V dropped 4 bases and J dropped 10 bases, with 20 bases sitting between them. The CDR3 DNA is TGCGCCAGCAGCCTGCACGGGCAGGGGCCCCGTCCCCAGCATTTT. Amino acid sequence: CASSLHGQGPRPQHF.

The chain uses TRBV5-4 and TRBJ2-2; TRBD1 aligns across 10 bases. The junction had 5 bases not matched to a gene; V was cut back by 4 bases and J by 2 bases. CDR3 size: 16 residues. Germline V CDR1 and CDR2: SGHNT, YYREEE (reference sequence). CDR3 protein: CASSGDRGTNTGELFF. CDR3 coding DNA: TGTGCCAGCAGCGGGGACAGGGGAACAAACACCGGGGAGCTGTTTTTT.

The chain carries TRBV7-8 and TRBJ2-1, with D perhaps TRBD2 (5 bases). Trimming left V 5 bases short and J 7 bases short, with 21 bases between. CDR1 and CDR2 from the germline V gene are SGHVS and FQNEAQ. This CDR3 comprises 16 residues. The CDR3, as DNA: TGTGCCAGCAGCCCAGGAGGCGGGCACGCCGGAAATGAGCAGTTCTTC. Translation gives CASSPGGGHAGNEQFF.

V and J are TRBV6-5 and TRBJ1-1, with D perhaps matching TRBD1 (5 bases). CDR1 and CDR2 from the germline V gene are MNHEY and SVGAGI. Trimming took off 2 bases at V and 0 bases at J, with 13 bases between the two ends. The CDR3 totals 16 residues. CDR3 bases: TGTGCCAGCAGTTACGGGCGGGGGAGGATGAACACTGAAGCTTTCTTT. Translation: CASSYGRGRMNTEAFF.

The chain employs TRBV5-1 and TRBJ2-7; TRBD2 agrees at 8 bases. The V segment lost 4 bases and the J segment 2 bases; nucleotides outside the gene matches: 17. The CDR3 totals 18 residues. Germline CDR1 SGHRS, CDR2 YFSETQ. The DNA for the CDR3 is TGCGCCAGCAGCAGGGGGGATAGGCTAGCGGGCCCTGCCTACGAGCAGTACTTC. This translates into CASSRGDRLAGPAYEQYF.

The chain uses TRBV11-1 and TRBJ2-7; TRBD2 might be the D (5 bases). Germline-derived CDR1 and CDR2 are SGHAT and FQDESV (reference sequence). Between the trimmed V and J ends, which lost 4 bases and 0 bases, there was a span of 13 bases. The CDR3 loop spans 15 amino acids. The CDR3 region has the DNA TGTGCCAGCAGCTCAGCCAAGGACTTCTCCTACGAGCAGTACTTC. Translating gives CASSSAKDFSYEQYF.

The CDR3 sequence is CASSHNDIYEQYF. Here the CDR3 DNA reads TGTGCCAGCAGCCACAACGACATCTACGAGCAGTACTTC. V and J are TRBV4-2 and TRBJ2-7; D is ambiguous. The CDR3 covers 13 residues. The germline V and J ends were trimmed by 3 bases and 3 bases, with 9 bases remaining between them. The germline V gene has CDR1 LGHNA and CDR2 YNFKEQ.